The 9 T cell receptor beta chains given below trace back to one sample, sequenced in a study of sequential checkpoint blockade in melanoma. The treatment: randomized to nivolumab then ipilimumab (arm A) or the reverse (arm B). Assay used: immunoSEQ multiplex PCR; TCRdb lists only in-frame clones, some missing. The data contain about 20,000 clones, roughly 73% of them singletons. This material consisted of CD8+ T cells sorted from blood (inferred from file names), taken from a patient given nivolumab and ipilimumab in sequence. The receptors derive from a human donor with melanoma.

The chain employs TRBV19 and TRBJ2-4; D uncertain. V lost 3 bases, J lost 1 base, and 16 bases lay in between. The germline V gene has CDR1 LNHDA and CDR2 SQIVND (reference sequence). The CDR3 contains 17 residues. CDR3 sequence (DNA): TGTGCCAGTAGTATGTATGGCACTGGGCTGGCCAAAAACATTCAGTACTTC. Amino acids: CASSMYGTGLAKNIQYF.

This clone was seen a handful of times. The rearrangement uses TRBV2 and TRBJ1-1; 11 positions match TRBD1. The CDR3 extends over 16 amino acids. The germline V gene has CDR1 SNHLY and CDR2 FYNNEI. The ends lost 3 bases at V and 5 bases at J; junction bases unmatched: 8. The CDR3 region has the DNA TGTGCCAGCAGTGAGCCGGGACAGGGGGTTGATACTGAAGCTTTCTTT. Translation gives CASSEPGQGVDTEAFF.

The chain combines TRBV4-2 with TRBJ2-5; D remains ambiguous. This CDR3 spans 14 amino acids. Trimming stripped 0 bases from V and 7 bases from J, with 12 bases between. From germline, CDR1 is LGHNA and CDR2 YNFKEQ. The CDR3 region is CASSQDPSAVTQYF. The CDR3 DNA is TGTGCCAGCAGCCAAGATCCCAGCGCGGTGACCCAGTACTTC.

The chain links TRBV7-2 to TRBJ2-7; 11 bases map to TRBD1. Looked up from germline, CDR1 is SGHTA and CDR2 is FQGNSA. This CDR3 is 14 amino acids long. V was clipped by 5 bases and J by 3 bases; unmatched bases: 3. Here the CDR3 reads CASSQDRGHYEQYF. The CDR3 DNA is TGTGCCAGCAGCCAGGACAGGGGGCACTACGAGCAGTACTTC. Combining the CDR3 with reference TRBV7-2 and TRBJ2-7 gives the whole variable domain GAGVSQSPSNKVTEKGKDVELRCDPISGHTALYWYRQSLGQGLEFLIYFQGNSAPDKSGLPSDRFSAERTGGSVSTLTIQRTQQEDSAVYLCASSQDRGHYEQYFGPGTRLTVT.

The chain recombines TRBV5-1 with TRBJ1-5; D uncertain. This CDR3 has 14 amino acids. V lost 0 bases and J lost 6, with 10 bases in between. Germline CDR1 is SGHRS and CDR2 is YFSETQ. CDR3 nucleotide sequence: TGCGCCAGCAGCTTGGGGGAGGCAGGTCAGCCCCAGCATTTT. This sequence encodes CASSLGEAGQPQHF.

The chain recombines TRBV9 with TRBJ1-2; TRBD1 agrees at 10 bases. This CDR3 region has 15 residues. V lost 3 bases to trimming and J lost 2 bases; unmatched junction nucleotides: 4. Germline V gene lookup returns CDR1 SGDLS and CDR2 YYNGEE. CDR3 residues: CASSAWGQGNYGYTF. CDR3 sequence (DNA): TGTGCCAGCAGCGCGTGGGGACAGGGGAACTATGGCTACACCTTC.

This clone is judged medium-sized. The sample contains more than one DNA sequence encoding this CDR3. The rearrangement joins TRBV27 to TRBJ2-7; 8 bases align to TRBD1. Trimming cost V 6 bases and J 0 bases; bases outside gene matches: 4. CDR1 is MNHEY, CDR2 SMNVEV, per germline (reference sequence). The CDR3 consists of 14 residues. CDR3 in amino acids: CASSGQGSSYEQYF. CDR3 DNA sequence: TGTGCCAGCAGCGGACAGGGCTCCTCCTACGAGCAGTACTTC.

Comments on this clone: One junction end disagrees with the germline gene, perhaps due to a read error. Different DNA sequences within this sample yield the same CDR3. V and J are TRBV7-9 and TRBJ1-1; the D gene is possibly TRBD1 (6 bases). This CDR3 has 13 amino acids. Germline lookup yields CDR1 SEHNR and CDR2 FQNEAQ (reference sequence). The CDR3 DNA reads as TGCGCCAGCAGCCAAGATCGGGGGGCCGAAGCTTTCTTT. Protein: CASSQDRGAEAFF. Drawing the rest from reference TRBV7-9 and TRBJ1-1, the complete variable domain is DTGVSQNPRHKITKRGQNVTFRCDPISEHNRLYWYRQTLGQGPEFLTYFQNEAQLEKSRLLSDRFSAERPKGSFSTLEIQRTEQGDSAMYLCASSQDRGAEAFFGQGTRLTVV.

J is TRBJ2-6 and V is TRBV9; the match to TRBD1 covers 9 bases. The CDR3 is made up of 19 amino acids. Trimming removed 4 bases from V and 0 bases from J; junction bases left unmatched: 11. Germline values: CDR1 SGDLS, CDR2 YYNGEE. CDR3 residues: CASSYPSGQGLSGANVLTF. The CDR3 DNA is TGTGCCAGCAGCTATCCCTCGGGACAGGGCCTCTCTGGGGCCAACGTCCTGACTTTC. Looking up the rest from reference TRBV9 and TRBJ2-6 gives the full variable domain: DSGVTQTPKHLITATGQRVTLRCSPRSGDLSVYWYQQSLDQGLQFLIQYYNGEERAKGNILERFSAQQFPDLHSELNLSSLELGDSALYFCASSYPSGQGLSGANVLTFGAGSRLTVL.